This record concerns one TCR beta chain sequence. Combining iRepertoire HTBI primers with Arm-PCR of CDR3 regions, the authors built TCR beta libraries. TCRdb redid the calling of the multiplex PCR reads with MiXCR, one entry per CDR3 protein. The sample records 350,000 to 500,000 distinct CDR3 sequences, around 20% being singletons. The sample comes from a study of regulatory T cells in long-lasting Graves disease. Specified time point: persistent/refractory GD, antithyroid drugs over 5 years with positive TRAb. PBMCs provided the RNA from which the TCR library was made. J lost 4 bases, V lost 6 bases, and 3 bases had no gene match. In germline, CDR1 is SGHVS, CDR2 FQNEAQ. This CDR3 region has 15 residues.

V usage is TRBV7-8 and J usage is TRBJ2-2; TRBD2 matches 12 bases. The TCR was taken from a female donor with Graves disease. Material: peripheral blood mononuclear cells (PBMCs), obtained when the disease was refractory, from a patient treated with antithyroid drugs. CDR3 DNA sequence: TGTGCCAGCAGACGGACTAGCGGGATCACCGGGGAGCTGTTTTTT. It yields the protein CASRRTSGITGELFF.